The clone carrying this T cell receptor (beta chain) was found many times. Its cognate antigen is unknown. The genes and germline here are from mouse. The read finishes 4 residues shy of the CDR3 end, and the germline J gene is used to complete it. The data stem from a study of CD8+ T cells in alopecia areata. Study-level background: Female C3H/HeJ mice aged 7-10 weeks were given skin from C3H/HeJ graft donors, about 6-13 months old, that had spontaneous alopecia. General observations from the study: Patients showed less clear TCR sequence sharing than mice, possibly partly because of HLA diversity. Resident alphabeta T-cell populations of normal skin are likewise subject to sequencing in scalp samples. Normal scalp showed lower clonality than lesional scalp, especially alopecia totalis/universalis.

After pooling, cutaneous lymph node cells were sorted with CD4, CD8alpha, NKG2D, NKG2ACE and other markers. The CDR3 spans 11 residues. Germline CDR1 and CDR2: NNHDY and SYVADS. RNA was isolated and reverse transcribed to cDNA, the sequencing template. Clones were sequenced by immunoSEQ multiplex PCR, and TCRdb holds only the in-frame ones, with some missing. This sample carries some 18,000 clones, none of them present only once. The receptor was isolated from a C3H/HeJ mouse with alopecia areata. The strain is characterized by the MHC haplotype H2-k. The chain employs TRBV13-3 and TRBJ2-5; 7 bases match TRBD1. Sequencing used CD8+ T cells sorted from a lymph node. The CDR3 sequence is CATGTEDTQYF. The covered CDR3 bases are TGTGCCACCGGGACAGAAGAC.